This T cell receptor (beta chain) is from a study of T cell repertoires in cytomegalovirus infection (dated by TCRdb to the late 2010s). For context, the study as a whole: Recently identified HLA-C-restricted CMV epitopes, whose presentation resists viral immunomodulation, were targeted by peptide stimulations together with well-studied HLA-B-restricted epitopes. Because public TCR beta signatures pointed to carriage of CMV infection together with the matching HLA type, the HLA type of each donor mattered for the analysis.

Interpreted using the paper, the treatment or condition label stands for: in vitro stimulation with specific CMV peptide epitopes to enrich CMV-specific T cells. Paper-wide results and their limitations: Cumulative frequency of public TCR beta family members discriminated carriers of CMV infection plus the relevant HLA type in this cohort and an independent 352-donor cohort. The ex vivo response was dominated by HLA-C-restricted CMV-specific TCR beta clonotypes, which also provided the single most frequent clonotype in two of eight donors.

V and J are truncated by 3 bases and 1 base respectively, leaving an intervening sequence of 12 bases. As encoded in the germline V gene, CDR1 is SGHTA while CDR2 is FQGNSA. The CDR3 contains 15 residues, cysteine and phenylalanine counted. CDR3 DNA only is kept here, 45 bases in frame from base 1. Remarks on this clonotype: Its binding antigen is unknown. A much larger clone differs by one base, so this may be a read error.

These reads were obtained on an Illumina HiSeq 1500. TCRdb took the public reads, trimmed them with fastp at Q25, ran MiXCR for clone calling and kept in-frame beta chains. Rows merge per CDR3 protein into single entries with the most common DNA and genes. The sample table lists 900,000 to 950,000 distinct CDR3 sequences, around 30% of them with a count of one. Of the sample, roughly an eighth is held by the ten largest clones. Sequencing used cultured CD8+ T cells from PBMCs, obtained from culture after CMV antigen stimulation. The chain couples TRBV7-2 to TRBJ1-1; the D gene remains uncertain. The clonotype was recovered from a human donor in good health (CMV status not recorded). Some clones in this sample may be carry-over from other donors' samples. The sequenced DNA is TGTGCCAGCAGCTTCGTCGTTGTCCAGAACACTGAAGCTTTCTTT. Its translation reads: CASSFVVVQNTEAFF.